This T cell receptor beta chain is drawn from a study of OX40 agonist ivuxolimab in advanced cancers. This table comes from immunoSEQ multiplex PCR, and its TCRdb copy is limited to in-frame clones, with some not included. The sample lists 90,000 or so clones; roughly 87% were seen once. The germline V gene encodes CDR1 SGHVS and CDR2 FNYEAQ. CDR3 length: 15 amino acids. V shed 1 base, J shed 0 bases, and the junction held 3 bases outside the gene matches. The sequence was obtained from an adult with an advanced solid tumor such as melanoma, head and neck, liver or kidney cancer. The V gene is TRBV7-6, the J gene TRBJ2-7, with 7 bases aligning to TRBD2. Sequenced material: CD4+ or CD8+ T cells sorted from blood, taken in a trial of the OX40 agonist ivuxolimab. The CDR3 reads CASSLGGGSSYEQYF. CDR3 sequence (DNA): TGTGCCAGCAGCTTAGGGGGAGGGAGCTCCTACGAGCAGTACTTC.